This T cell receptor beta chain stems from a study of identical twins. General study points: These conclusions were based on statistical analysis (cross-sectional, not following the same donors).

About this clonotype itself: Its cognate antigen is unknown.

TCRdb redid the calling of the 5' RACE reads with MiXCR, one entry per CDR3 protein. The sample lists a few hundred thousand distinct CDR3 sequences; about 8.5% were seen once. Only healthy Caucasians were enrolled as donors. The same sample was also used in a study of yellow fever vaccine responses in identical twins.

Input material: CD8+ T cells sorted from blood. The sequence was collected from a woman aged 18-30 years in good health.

CDR3 loop: CASSQAGRETGSNNEQFF. CDR3 DNA: TGTGCCAGCAGCCAAGCAGGAAGAGAGACAGGTTCTAACAATGAGCAGTTCTTC. This chain connects TRBV14 to TRBJ2-1; D is perhaps TRBD1 (6 bases). Germline lookup yields CDR1 SGHDN and CDR2 FVKESK. V was clipped by 1 base and J by 5 bases, with 21 bases between them. CDR3 length equals 18 residues.